What follows describes a single T cell receptor beta chain. Peripheral blood and lesional scalp punch biopsies came from alopecia areata patients. CDR1 is GTSNPN and CDR2 is SVGIG in the germline V gene (reference sequence). V was cut by 2 bases and J by 6 bases, with 16 bases left in between. This CDR3 is built from 14 residues. These data come from a study of CD8+ T cells in alopecia areata. The overall study: A regimen of oral tofacitinib, 5 to 10 mg twice daily, was given to treated patients. A 6-month off-drug phase came after tofacitinib, which had lasted 6 to 18 months.

Following RNA extraction, reverse transcription yielded cDNA that acted as the sequencing template. Only in-frame clones appear in the TCRdb table, and some are missing; sequencing was by immunoSEQ multiplex PCR. The data contain about 150,000 clones, about 51% of them singletons. V gene TRBV30 combines with J gene TRBJ1-1; perhaps TRBD1 as D (5 bases). The receptor was isolated from a human donor with alopecia areata. Sequences were derived from CD8+ T cells sorted from blood, sampled at week 0. As DNA, the CDR3 is TGTGCCTGGAGTTTCCGGACACGACGGGCTGAAGCTTTCTTT. This translates into CAWSFRTRRAEAFF.